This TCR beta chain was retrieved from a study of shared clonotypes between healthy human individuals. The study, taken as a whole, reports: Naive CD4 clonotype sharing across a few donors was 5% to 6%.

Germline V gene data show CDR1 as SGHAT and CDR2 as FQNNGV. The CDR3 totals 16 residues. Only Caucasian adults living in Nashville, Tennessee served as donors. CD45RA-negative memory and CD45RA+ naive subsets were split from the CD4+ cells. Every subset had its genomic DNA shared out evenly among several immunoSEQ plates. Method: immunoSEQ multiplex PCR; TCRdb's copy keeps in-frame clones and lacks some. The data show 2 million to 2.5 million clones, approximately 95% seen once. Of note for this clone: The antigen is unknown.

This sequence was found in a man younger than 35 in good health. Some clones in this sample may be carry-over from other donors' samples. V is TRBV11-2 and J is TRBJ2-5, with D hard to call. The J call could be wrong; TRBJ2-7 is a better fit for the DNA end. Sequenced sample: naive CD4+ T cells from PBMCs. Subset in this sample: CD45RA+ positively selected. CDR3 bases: TGTGCCAGCAGCTTAGATCCGCCACCGAGAAACTACGAGCAGTACTTC. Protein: CASSLDPPPRNYEQYF.